The TCR beta chain described here comes from a study of blood T cell repertoires in COVID-19. About the study: Sites in the United States, Italy and Spain provided acute and convalescent COVID-19 samples. In each case, the material was cDNA or gDNA derived from T cells, B-cell-depleted T cells, or PBMCs.

Original handling: Counts of nucleated cells, estimated from reference gene primer amplification, were obtained. Only in-frame clones appear in the TCRdb table, and some are missing; sequencing was by immunoSEQ multiplex PCR. V, J and clone size derive from that table, while D and trimming were established from the DNA sequence. In the table there are about 62,000 clones, around four fifths of which are singletons. Germline V CDR1 and CDR2: SGHRS, YFSETQ. CDR3 size: 15 residues. V dropped 0 bases and J dropped 6; count of bases not matched to a gene: 5. The sample taken for sequencing was peripheral blood. The sequence came from a human donor in a cohort sampled during active COVID-19. This chain joins TRBV5-1 and TRBJ2-4; 8 nucleotides match TRBD2. As DNA, the CDR3 is TGCGCCAGCAGCTTGGAGGCTAGCGGGTTAAACATTCAGTACTTC. Translating gives CASSLEASGLNIQYF.